The rows below give T cell receptor beta chains drawn from one sample of a study of blood T cell repertoires in COVID-19. The data were produced by immunoSEQ multiplex PCR, yet TCRdb's version contains in-frame clones alone and is incomplete. The sample consists of 60,000 to 75,000 clones, 86% of them appearing once. The specimen sequenced was peripheral blood. These receptor sequences come from an older man with active COVID-19. Both conserved end residues are part of each CDR3. A D gene is named only where the DNA matches it firmly. Rows give clone size only sometimes, using once, few, many, or a class for an expanded clone.

J gene,clone size,V gene,D gene,CDR3 protein,CDR3 DNA
TRBJ1-6,-,TRBV7-8,-,CASSFYSRGAKNSPLHF,TGTGCCAGCAGCTTCTACAGCCGCGGGGCGAAAAATTCACCCCTCCACTTT
TRBJ2-3,-,TRBV9,-,CASSVGDGRGTDTQYF,TGTGCCAGCAGCGTAGGTGACGGGAGAGGCACAGATACGCAGTATTTT
TRBJ2-1,-,TRBV27,TRBD2,CASSLSPLAGGQSPPFF,TGTGCCAGCAGTTTATCACCACTAGCGGGAGGCCAAAGCCCCCCTTTCTTC
TRBJ1-2,-,TRBV7-2,-,CASSLRGGNYGYTF,TGTGCCAGCAGCTTACGCGGGGGTAACTATGGCTACACCTTC
TRBJ2-7,-,TRBV7-9,-,CASSSVGGGSRSYEQYF,TGTGCCAGCAGCTCGGTGGGAGGGGGGAGTCGCTCCTACGAGCAGTACTTC
TRBJ2-1,-,TRBV5-1,-,CASSSPWGSGGVDEQFF,TGCGCCAGCAGCTCACCCTGGGGGTCGGGCGGGGTCGATGAGCAGTTCTTC
TRBJ1-1,-,TRBV9,-,CASSVGQAKNTEAFF,TGTGCCAGCAGCGTAGGGCAGGCCAAGAACACTGAAGCTTTCTTT
TRBJ2-4,once,TRBV6-2/TRBV6-3,-,CASSYSGVAKNIQYF,TGTGCCAGCAGTTACTCCGGGGTGGCCAAAAACATTCAGTACTTC
TRBJ1-2,-,TRBV19,-,CASPLYWGGNYGYTF,TGTGCCAGCCCTCTTTACTGGGGGGGTAACTATGGCTACACCTTC
TRBJ2-1,-,TRBV5-4,-,CASSPQGPRNEQFF,TGTGCCAGCAGCCCCCAGGGGCCGAGGAATGAGCAGTTCTTC
TRBJ2-5,-,TRBV19,TRBD2,CASTGSGRGETQYF,TGTGCCAGTACGGGTAGCGGGAGGGGCGAGACCCAGTACTTC